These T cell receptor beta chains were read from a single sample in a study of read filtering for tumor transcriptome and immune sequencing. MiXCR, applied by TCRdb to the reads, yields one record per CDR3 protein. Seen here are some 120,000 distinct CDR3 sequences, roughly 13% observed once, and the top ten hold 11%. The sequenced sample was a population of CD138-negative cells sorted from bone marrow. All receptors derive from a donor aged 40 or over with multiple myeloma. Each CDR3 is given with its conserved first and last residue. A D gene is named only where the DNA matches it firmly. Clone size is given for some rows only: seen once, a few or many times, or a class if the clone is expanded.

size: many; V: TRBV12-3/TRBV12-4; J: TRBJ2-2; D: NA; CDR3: CASSLMDTGELFF; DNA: TGTGCCAGCAGTTTAATGGACACCGGGGAGCTGTTTTTT
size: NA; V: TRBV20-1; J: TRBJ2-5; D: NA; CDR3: CSARPQGYWQETQYF; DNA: TGCAGTGCTAGGCCCCAGGGCTACTGGCAAGAGACCCAGTACTTC
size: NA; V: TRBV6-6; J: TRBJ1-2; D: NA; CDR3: CASSRSLALSDYGYTF; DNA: TGTGCCAGCAGCCGCTCTTTGGCACTAAGTGACTATGGCTACACCTTC
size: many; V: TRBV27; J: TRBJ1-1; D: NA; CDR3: CASSLLNREPFF; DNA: TGTGCCAGCAGTTTATTGAACAGGGAACCTTTCTTT
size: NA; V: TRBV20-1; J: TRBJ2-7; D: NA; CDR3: CSARVTTVSYEQYF; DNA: TGCAGTGCTAGGGTAACTACCGTTTCCTACGAGCAGTACTTC
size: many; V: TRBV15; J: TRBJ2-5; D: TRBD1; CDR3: CATSRELQGAFVQRETQYF; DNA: TGTGCCACCAGCAGAGAATTACAGGGGGCGTTCGTCCAAAGAGAGACCCAGTACTTC
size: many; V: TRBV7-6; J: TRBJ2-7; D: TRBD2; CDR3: CASSPQLANEQYF; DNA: TGTGCCAGCAGCCCGCAACTAGCGAACGAGCAGTACTTC
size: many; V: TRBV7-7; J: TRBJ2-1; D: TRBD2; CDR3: CASSPREGSEQFF; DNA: TGTGCTAGCAGTCCTAGGGAGGGTAGTGAGCAGTTCTTC
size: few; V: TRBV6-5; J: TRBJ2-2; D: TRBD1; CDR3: CASSYTDRVTGELFF; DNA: TGTGCCAGCAGTTACACGGACAGGGTCACCGGGGAGCTGTTTTTT
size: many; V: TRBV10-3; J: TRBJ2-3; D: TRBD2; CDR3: CAISRLAGKADTQYF; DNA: TGTGCCATCAGCCGACTAGCGGGGAAGGCAGATACGCAGTATTTT
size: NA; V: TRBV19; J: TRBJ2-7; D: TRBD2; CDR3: CASSTSGYEQYF; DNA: TGTGCCAGCAGCACTAGCGGTTACGAGCAGTACTTC
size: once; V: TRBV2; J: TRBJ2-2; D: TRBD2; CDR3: CASTPGLAANTGELFF; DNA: TGTGCCAGCACTCCTGGACTAGCGGCGAACACCGGGGAGCTGTTTTTT
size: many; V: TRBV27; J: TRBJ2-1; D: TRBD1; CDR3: CASSFNRGYNEQFF; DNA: TGTGCCAGCAGTTTTAACAGGGGCTACAATGAGCAGTTCTTC
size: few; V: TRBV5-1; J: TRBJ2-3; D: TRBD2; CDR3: CASSFQGGHGDTQYF; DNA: TGCGCCAGCAGCTTTCAGGGAGGGCATGGAGATACGCAGTATTTT
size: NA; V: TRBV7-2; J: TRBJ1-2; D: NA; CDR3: CASSLAIPTYGYTF; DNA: TGTGCCAGCAGCTTAGCGATTCCCACCTATGGCTACACCTTC